This T cell receptor beta chain was recovered during a study of shared clonotypes between healthy human individuals. Across the study: With ages of 18 to 49, the donors were a couple of women and a few men. Findings and caveats of the study: Sequencing depth was predicted to influence how clonotypes are shared among donors.

As regards this clone: Its antigen is still unknown.

Germline lookup yields CDR1 MNHNS and CDR2 SASEGT. This CDR3 region has 15 residues. J gave up 5 bases and V 10 bases, and 12 bases lay outside the gene matches. Repertoires were generated with immunoSEQ multiplex PCR, while TCRdb's copy carries only in-frame clones and drops some. The repertoire holds around 1.1 million clones, with around three quarters as singletons. Sequenced input: memory CD4+ T cells from PBMCs. The subset here: CD45RA-negative fraction. V usage is TRBV6-1 and J usage is TRBJ2-2; 8 nucleotides align to TRBD1. The receptor was derived from a young man in good health. Some clones in this sample may be carry-over from other donors' samples. This CDR3 is CATHNTGGNTGELFF. The CDR3 region has the DNA TGTGCCACCCATAATACAGGGGGTAATACCGGGGAGCTGTTTTTT.